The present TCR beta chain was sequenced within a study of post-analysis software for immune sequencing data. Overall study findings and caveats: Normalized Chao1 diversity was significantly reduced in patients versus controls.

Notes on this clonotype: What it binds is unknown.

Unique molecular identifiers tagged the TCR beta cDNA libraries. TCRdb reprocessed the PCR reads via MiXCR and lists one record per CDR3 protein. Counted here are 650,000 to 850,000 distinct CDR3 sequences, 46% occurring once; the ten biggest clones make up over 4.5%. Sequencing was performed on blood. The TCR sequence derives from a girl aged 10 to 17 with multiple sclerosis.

This CDR3 reads CAWSGGQGVYEQFF. CDR3 sequence (DNA): TGTGCCTGGAGTGGGGGACAGGGGGTATATGAGCAGTTCTTC. V and J are TRBV30 and TRBJ2-1; 11 bases align to TRBD1. From germline, CDR1 is GTSNPN and CDR2 SVGIG (reference sequence). The V segment lost 1 base and the J segment 8 bases; nucleotides outside the gene matches: 4. This CDR3 has 14 amino acids.